These 6 T cell receptor beta chains share one sample of origin, sequenced in a study of T cells in Graves' hyperthyroidism and ophthalmopathy. Amplification yielded TCR beta CDR3 regions, with RNA transcripts as the source. During a first-round RT-PCR of the TCR CDR3, the HTBI primer set was used. TCRdb recomputed calls from the multiplex PCR reads with MiXCR, one row per CDR3 protein. The table shows around 520,000 distinct CDR3 sequences, with about 24% occurring only once. The material sequenced was blood. The receptors shown here come from a woman in her 30s with Graves' ophthalmopathy.

This clonotype showed up many times. The chain links TRBV18 to TRBJ1-2, with D tentatively TRBD1 (5 bases). Germline V gives CDR1 KGHSH, CDR2 LQKENI. Trimming removed 2 bases at V and 3 bases at J, with 13 bases between. The CDR3 length is 15 residues. The CDR3 DNA sequence: TGTGCCAGCTCACCAATTGGCAGGGTGGACTATGGCTACACCTTC. The encoded protein is CASSPIGRVDYGYTF.

This clonotype occurred a few times. The chain combines TRBV7-3 with TRBJ1-6, with D possibly TRBD1 on 6 matching bases. V gave up 5 bases and J gave up 0 bases, with 26 bases separating them. CDR3 length: 21 residues. Germline V gene lookup returns CDR1 SGHTA and CDR2 FQGTGA. CDR3 sequence (DNA): TGTGCCAGCAGCCCCAAGGCCCAGGGGCCAAATTTTAGCTCCTATAATTCACCCCTCCACTTT. This translates into CASSPKAQGPNFSSYNSPLHF. The variable domain in full, with the rest retrieved from reference TRBV7-3 and TRBJ1-6, is GAGVSQTPSNKVTEKGKYVELRCDPISGHTALYWYRQSLGQGPEFLIYFQGTGAADDSGLPNDRFFAVRPEGSVSTLKIQRTERGDSAVYLCASSPKAQGPNFSSYNSPLHFGNGTRLTVT.

This clonotype occurred a few times. The V gene is TRBV2, the J gene TRBJ1-1; 9 bases agree with TRBD1. Looked up from germline, CDR1 is SNHLY and CDR2 is FYNNEI. V dropped 6 bases and J dropped 2; count of bases not matched to a gene: 7. The CDR3 loop spans 15 amino acids. The CDR3 sequence is CASREPGQGNTEAFF. The DNA of the CDR3 is TGTGCCAGCAGGGAACCGGGACAGGGAAACACTGAAGCTTTCTTT.

This clonotype was seen at least ten times. This chain joins TRBV28 and TRBJ2-7, with a tentative D call TRBD1 (7 bases). Trimming removed 8 bases at V and 3 bases at J, with 20 bases between. Germline V gene lookup returns CDR1 MDHEN and CDR2 SYDVKM. The CDR3 runs 15 residues. CDR3 loop: CASPPGRGEVYEQYF. CDR3 DNA sequence: TGTGCCAGCCCTCCGGGCAGGGGGGAAGTCTACGAGCAGTACTTC. Complete variable domain (other parts from reference TRBV28 and TRBJ2-7): DVKVTQSSRYLVKRTGEKVFLECVQDMDHENMFWYRQDPGLGLRLIYFSYDVKMKEKGDIPEGYSVSREKKERFSLILESASTNQTSMYLCASPPGRGEVYEQYFGPGTRLTVT.

This clonotype was recorded at least ten times. The chain couples TRBV9 to TRBJ2-6, with a possible D match to TRBD2 (5 bases). The length of the CDR3 is 17 residues. Germline assignment: CDR1 SGDLS and CDR2 YYNGEE. Trimming left V 0 bases short and J 0 bases short, with 10 bases between. The CDR3 DNA is TGTGCCAGCAGCGTAGCTATCGGGGACTCTGGGGCCAACGTCCTGACTTTC. Amino acid sequence: CASSVAIGDSGANVLTF.

This clonotype was picked up many times. This chain joins TRBV27 and TRBJ2-5; 15 bases match TRBD2. V dropped 6 bases and J dropped 0; count of bases not matched to a gene: 11. CDR3 length: 19 amino acids. Germline assignment: CDR1 MNHEY and CDR2 SMNVEV (reference sequence). The CDR3 reads CASSQGTSGGSIYQETQYF. The CDR3 DNA reads as TGTGCCAGCAGCCAAGGGACTAGCGGGGGGTCTATATACCAAGAGACCCAGTACTTC.